The source of this T cell receptor (beta chain) is a study of T cells in Graves' hyperthyroidism and ophthalmopathy. RNA transcripts were the template for amplifying TCR beta CDR3 regions. A first-round RT-PCR of the TCR CDR3 used the HTBI primer set. TCRdb recomputed calls from the multiplex PCR reads with MiXCR, one row per CDR3 protein. The table includes 600,000 to 850,000 distinct CDR3 sequences, about 19% detected once. This CDR3 has 14 amino acids. Germline CDR1 reads GTSNPN; CDR2 reads SVGIG (reference sequence). With 4 bases removed from V and 3 bases from J, the gap between germline ends came to 16 bases. This clonotype was seen ten or more times.

The specimen was blood. This chain links TRBV30 with TRBJ2-7; perhaps D is TRBD1 or TRBD2 (5 bases each). This receptor was taken from a woman between 50 and 59 years old with Graves' hyperthyroidism that later progressed to Graves' ophthalmopathy. The CDR3 region is CAWKFGTVNYEQYF. The DNA for the CDR3 is TGTGCCTGGAAATTCGGGACGGTGAACTACGAGCAGTACTTC.